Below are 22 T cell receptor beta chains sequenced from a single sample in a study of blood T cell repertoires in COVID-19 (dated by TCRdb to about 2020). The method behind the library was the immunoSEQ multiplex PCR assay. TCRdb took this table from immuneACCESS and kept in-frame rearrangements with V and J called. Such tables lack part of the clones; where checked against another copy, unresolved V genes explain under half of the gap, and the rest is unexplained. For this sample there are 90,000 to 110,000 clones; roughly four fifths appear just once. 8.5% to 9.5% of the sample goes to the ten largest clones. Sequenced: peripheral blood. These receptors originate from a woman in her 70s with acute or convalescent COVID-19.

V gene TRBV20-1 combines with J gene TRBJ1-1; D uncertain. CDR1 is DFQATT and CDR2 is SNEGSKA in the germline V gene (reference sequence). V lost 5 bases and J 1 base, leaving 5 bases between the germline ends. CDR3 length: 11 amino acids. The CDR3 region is CSAAENTEAFF. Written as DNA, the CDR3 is TGCAGTGCTGCAGAGAACACTGAAGCTTTCTTT.

As DNA, the CDR3 is TGTGCCAGCGACCCTAGGGTGGGGGGGACAGATACGCAGTATTTT. It encodes CASDPRVGGTDTQYF. The gene calls are TRBV28 and TRBJ2-3, with 7 bases aligning to TRBD2. V lost 8 bases and J lost 3; bases outside the gene matches: 11. This CDR3 has 15 amino acids. Germline-derived CDR1 and CDR2 are MDHEN and SYDVKM.

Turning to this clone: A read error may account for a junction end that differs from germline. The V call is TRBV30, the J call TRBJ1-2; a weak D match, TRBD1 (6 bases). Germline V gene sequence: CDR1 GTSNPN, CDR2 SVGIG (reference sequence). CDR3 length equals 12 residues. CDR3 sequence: CAWSVSAPTGLF. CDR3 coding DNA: TGTGCCTGGAGTGTATCGGCTCCGACAGGCCTATTC.

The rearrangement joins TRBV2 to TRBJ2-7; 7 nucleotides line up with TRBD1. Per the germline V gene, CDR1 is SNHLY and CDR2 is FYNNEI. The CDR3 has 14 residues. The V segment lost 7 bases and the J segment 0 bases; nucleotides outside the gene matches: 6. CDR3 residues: CASTRDSSSYEQYF. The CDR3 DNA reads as TGTGCCAGCACAAGGGACAGTAGCTCCTACGAGCAGTACTTC.

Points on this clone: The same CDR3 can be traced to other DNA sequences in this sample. This CDR3 reads CASSPGQAEAFF. For the CDR3, the DNA is TGTGCCAGCTCACCGGGACAGGCCGAAGCTTTCTTT. The V gene is TRBV18, the J gene TRBJ1-1; 8 bases map to TRBD1. Trimming took 3 bases from V and 8 from J; bases not matched to a gene: 2. The CDR3 is 12 residues long. CDR1 and CDR2 (germline): KGHSH, LQKENI.

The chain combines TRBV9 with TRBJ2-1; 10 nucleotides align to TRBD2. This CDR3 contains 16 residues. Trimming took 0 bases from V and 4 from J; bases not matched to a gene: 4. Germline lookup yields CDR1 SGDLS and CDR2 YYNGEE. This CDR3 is CASSVVPAGGYNEQFF. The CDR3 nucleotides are TGTGCCAGCAGCGTAGTACCAGCGGGAGGGTACAATGAGCAGTTCTTC.

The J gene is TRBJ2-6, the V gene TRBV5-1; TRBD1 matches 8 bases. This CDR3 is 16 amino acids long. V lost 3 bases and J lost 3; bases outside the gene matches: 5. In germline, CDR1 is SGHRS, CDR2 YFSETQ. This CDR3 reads CASSSVTGDGANVLTF. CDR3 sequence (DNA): TGCGCCAGCAGCTCAGTGACAGGGGATGGGGCCAACGTCCTGACTTTC. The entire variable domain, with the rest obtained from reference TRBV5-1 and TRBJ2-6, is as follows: KAGVTQTPRYLIKTRGQQVTLSCSPISGHRSVSWYQQTPGQGLQFLFEYFSETQRNKGNFPGRFSGRQFSNSRSEMNVSTLELGDSALYLCASSSVTGDGANVLTFGAGSRLTVL.

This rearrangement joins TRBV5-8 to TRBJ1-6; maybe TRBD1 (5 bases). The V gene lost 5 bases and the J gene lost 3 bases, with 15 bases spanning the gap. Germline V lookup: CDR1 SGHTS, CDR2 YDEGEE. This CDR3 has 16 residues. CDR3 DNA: TGTGCCAGCAGAAATTTCGGCGACAGCTATAATTCACCCCTCCACTTT. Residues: CASRNFGDSYNSPLHF.

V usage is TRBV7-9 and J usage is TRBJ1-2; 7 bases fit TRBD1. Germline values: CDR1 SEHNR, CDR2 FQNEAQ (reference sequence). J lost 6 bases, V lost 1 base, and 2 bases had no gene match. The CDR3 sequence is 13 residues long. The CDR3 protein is CASSLGQGNGYTF. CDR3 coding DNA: TGTGCCAGCAGCTTAGGACAGGGCAATGGCTACACCTTC.

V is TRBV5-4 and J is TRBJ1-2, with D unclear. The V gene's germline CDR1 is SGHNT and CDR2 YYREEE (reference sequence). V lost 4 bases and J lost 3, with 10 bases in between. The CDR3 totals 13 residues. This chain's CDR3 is CASSLPSDYGYTF. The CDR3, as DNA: TGTGCCAGCAGCCTACCAAGTGACTATGGCTACACCTTC.

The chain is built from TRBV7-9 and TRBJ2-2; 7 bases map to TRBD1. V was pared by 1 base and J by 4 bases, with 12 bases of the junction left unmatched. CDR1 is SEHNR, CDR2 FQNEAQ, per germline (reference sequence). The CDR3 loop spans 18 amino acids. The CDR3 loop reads CASSLGSPDREITGELFF. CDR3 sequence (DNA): TGTGCCAGCAGCTTAGGATCCCCCGACAGGGAGATCACCGGGGAGCTGTTTTTT.

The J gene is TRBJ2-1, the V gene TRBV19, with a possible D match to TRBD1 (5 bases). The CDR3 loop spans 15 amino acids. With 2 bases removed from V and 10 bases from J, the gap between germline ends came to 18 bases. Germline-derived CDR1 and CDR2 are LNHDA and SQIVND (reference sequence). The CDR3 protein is CASSIRGPLPTEQFF. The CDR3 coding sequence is TGTGCCAGTAGTATAAGGGGCCCCCTGCCCACCGAGCAGTTCTTC.

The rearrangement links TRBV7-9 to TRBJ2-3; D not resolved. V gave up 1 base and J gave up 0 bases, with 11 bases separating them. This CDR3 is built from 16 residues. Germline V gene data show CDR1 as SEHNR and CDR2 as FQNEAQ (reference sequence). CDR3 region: CASSLVSGSSTDTQYF. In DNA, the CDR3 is TGTGCCAGCAGCTTAGTCTCCGGGTCGAGCACAGATACGCAGTATTTT.

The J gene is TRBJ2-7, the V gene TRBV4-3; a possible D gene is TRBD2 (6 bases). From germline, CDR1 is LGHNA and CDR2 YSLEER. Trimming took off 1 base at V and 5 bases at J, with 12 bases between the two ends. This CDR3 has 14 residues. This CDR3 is CASSQAGRGHEQYF. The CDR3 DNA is TGCGCCAGCAGCCAAGCCGGGAGAGGACACGAGCAGTACTTC.

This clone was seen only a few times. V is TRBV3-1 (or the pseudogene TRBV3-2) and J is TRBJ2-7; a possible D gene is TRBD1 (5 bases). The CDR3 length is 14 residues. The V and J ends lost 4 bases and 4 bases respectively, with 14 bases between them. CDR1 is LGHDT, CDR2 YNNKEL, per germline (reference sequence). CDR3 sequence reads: CASSRWSRQYEQYF. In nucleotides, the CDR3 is TGTGCCAGCAGCCGCTGGTCGCGACAGTACGAGCAGTACTTC.

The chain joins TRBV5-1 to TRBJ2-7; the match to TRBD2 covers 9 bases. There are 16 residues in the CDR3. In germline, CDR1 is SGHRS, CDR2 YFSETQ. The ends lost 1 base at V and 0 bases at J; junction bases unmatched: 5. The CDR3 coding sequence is TGCGCCAGCAGCTTGAATCTAGCGGGGAACTCCTACGAGCAGTACTTC. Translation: CASSLNLAGNSYEQYF. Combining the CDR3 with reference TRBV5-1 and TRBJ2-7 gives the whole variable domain KAGVTQTPRYLIKTRGQQVTLSCSPISGHRSVSWYQQTPGQGLQFLFEYFSETQRNKGNFPGRFSGRQFSNSRSEMNVSTLELGDSALYLCASSLNLAGNSYEQYFGPGTRLTVT.

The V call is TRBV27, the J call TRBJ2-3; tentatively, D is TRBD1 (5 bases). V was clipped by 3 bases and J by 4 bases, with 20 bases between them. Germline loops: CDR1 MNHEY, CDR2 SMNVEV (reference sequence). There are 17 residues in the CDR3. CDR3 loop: CASSLAPGQAAADTQYF. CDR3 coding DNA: TGTGCCAGCAGTTTGGCTCCAGGACAAGCCGCCGCAGATACGCAGTATTTT.

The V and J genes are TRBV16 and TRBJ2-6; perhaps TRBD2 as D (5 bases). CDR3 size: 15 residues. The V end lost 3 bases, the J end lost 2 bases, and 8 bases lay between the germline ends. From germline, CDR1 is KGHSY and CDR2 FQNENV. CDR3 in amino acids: CASSQGSPGANVLTF. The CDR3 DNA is TGTGCCAGCAGCCAGGGGAGCCCTGGGGCCAACGTCCTGACTTTC.

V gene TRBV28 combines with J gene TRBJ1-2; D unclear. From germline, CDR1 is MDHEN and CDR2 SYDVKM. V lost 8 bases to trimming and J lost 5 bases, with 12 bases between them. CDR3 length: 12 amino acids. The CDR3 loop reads CASSGGQYGYTF. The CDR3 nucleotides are TGTGCCAGCTCCGGAGGCCAATATGGCTACACCTTC.

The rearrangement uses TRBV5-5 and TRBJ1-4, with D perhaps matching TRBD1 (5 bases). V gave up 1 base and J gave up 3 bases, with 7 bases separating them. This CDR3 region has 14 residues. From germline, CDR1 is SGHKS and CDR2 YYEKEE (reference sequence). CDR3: CASSLWGPNEKLFF. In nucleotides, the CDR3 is TGTGCCAGCAGCTTGTGGGGCCCTAATGAAAAACTGTTTTTT.

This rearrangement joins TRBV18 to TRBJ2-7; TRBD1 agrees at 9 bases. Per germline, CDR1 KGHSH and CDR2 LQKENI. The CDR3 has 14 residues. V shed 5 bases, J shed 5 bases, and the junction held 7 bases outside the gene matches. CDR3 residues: CASSSGQGFDEQYF. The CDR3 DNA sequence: TGTGCCAGCTCATCGGGACAGGGATTCGACGAGCAGTACTTC.

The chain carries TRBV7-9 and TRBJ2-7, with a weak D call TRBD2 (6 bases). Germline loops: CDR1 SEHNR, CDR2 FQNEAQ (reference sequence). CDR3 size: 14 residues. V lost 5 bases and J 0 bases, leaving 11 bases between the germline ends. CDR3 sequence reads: CASSHRGNSYEQYF. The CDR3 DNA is TGTGCCAGCAGCCACCGGGGGAACTCCTACGAGCAGTACTTC. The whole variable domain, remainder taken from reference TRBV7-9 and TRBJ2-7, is DTGVSQNPRHKITKRGQNVTFRCDPISEHNRLYWYRQTLGQGPEFLTYFQNEAQLEKSRLLSDRFSAERPKGSFSTLEIQRTEQGDSAMYLCASSHRGNSYEQYFGPGTRLTVT.